There are many counts of the clone carrying this TCR beta chain. Its antigen is unknown. TCRdb re-analysed the 5' RACE reads in MiXCR, keeping a single row per CDR3 protein. Of about 90,000 distinct CDR3 sequences in the sample, around an eighth are singletons; the top ten hold approximately 26%. V gave up 3 bases and J gave up 5 bases; unmatched junction bases: 8. This CDR3 contains 15 residues. Looked up from germline, CDR1 is MGHRA and CDR2 is YSYEKL. The source of the sample is a study of T-cell memory formation after mild COVID-19. The study's findings and limits: A balance of CD4 and CD8 characterized clones contracting day 15 to 85, whereas later expanders leaned CD4+.

The sequence was collected from an adult woman who had mild COVID-19 (a few samples of this study predate the infection). Cell type and time point are not known. The chain recombines TRBV4-1 with TRBJ2-3, with 7 positions matching TRBD1. Sequenced: PBMCs or a T cell subset sorted from them (not recorded which). For the CDR3, the DNA is TGCGCCAGCAGCCAGGCAGGGGGAAGTGGAGATACGCAGTATTTT. It translates to CASSQAGGSGDTQYF.